What follows is one T cell receptor beta chain and its context. The data were obtained in a study of CD8 T cells in Susac syndrome. RNA, at roughly 0.5 to 1 ug, was reverse transcribed with random hexamers. Using its own MiXCR run on the immunoSEQ multiplex PCR reads, TCRdb lists one record per CDR3 protein. This table has some 450,000 distinct CDR3 sequences, around 85% appearing once. CD8+ and CD4+ T cells from blood underwent TCR beta sequencing. Negative isolation yielded the CD8+ and CD4+ T cells, while FACS enriched the TEMRA cells. The CDR3 totals 16 residues. The V segment lost 0 bases and the J segment 6 bases; nucleotides outside the gene matches: 13. In germline, CDR1 is GTSNPN, CDR2 SVGIG (reference sequence).

What was sequenced was CD8+ T cells from PBMCs. The gene calls are TRBV30 and TRBJ2-7, with 8 positions matching TRBD2. This TCR came from a human donor with multiple sclerosis. CDR3 amino acids: CAWSVLAALPGGEQYF. The DNA of the CDR3 is TGTGCCTGGAGTGTACTAGCGGCGCTCCCAGGTGGCGAGCAGTACTTC.